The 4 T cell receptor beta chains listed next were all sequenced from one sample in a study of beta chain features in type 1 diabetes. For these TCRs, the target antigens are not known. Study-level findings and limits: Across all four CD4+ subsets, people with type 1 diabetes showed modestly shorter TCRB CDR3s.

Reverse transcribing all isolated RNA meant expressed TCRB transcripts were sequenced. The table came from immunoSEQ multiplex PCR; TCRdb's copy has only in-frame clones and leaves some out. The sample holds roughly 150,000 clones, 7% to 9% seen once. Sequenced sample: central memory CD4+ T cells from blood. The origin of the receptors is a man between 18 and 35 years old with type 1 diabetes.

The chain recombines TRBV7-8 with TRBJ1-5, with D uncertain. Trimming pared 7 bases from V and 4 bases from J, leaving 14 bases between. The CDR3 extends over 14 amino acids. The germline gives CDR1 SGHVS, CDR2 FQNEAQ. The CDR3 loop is CASTLTGINQPQHF. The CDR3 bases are TGTGCCAGCACCCTAACGGGGATTAATCAGCCCCAGCATTTT.

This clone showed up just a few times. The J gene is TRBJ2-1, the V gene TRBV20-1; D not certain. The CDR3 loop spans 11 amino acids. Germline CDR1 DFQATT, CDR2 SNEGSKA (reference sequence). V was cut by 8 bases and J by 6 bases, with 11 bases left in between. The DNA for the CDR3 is TGCAGTCCCCTCCGCGGCAATGAGCAGTTCTTC. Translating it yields CSPLRGNEQFF.

CDR3 loop: CASSLFDFSSYEQYF. The CDR3 bases are TGTGCCAGCAGCTTATTTGACTTCAGCTCCTACGAGCAGTACTTC. The genes are TRBV7-9 and TRBJ2-7; D not resolved. The germline CDR1 and CDR2 sequences are SEHNR and FQNEAQ (reference sequence). V shed 2 bases and J shed 0 bases, with 11 bases lying between them. This CDR3 comprises 15 residues.

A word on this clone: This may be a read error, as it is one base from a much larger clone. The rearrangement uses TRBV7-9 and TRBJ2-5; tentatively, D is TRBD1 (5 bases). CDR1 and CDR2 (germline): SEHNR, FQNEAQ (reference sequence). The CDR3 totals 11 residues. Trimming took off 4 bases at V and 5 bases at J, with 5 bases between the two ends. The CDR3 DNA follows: TGTGCCAGCAGCTACAGGGAGACCCAGTACTTC. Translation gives CASSYRETQYF.